This TCR beta chain was documented in a study of molecular identifiers for immune sequencing clone quantification. Whole-study findings and limits: Single-cell amounts of spiked Jurkat TCR RNA were reportedly detectable among about a million naive cells.

V lost 6 bases and J 2 bases, leaving 9 bases between the germline ends. Germline-derived CDR1 and CDR2 are MNHEY and SMNVEV (reference sequence). This CDR3 has 13 amino acids. This clonotype was recorded many times. Antigen unknown. Previously described methods and listed TCR primers were used for bulk TCR libraries. TCRdb used MiXCR to reprocess the PCR reads, holding one entry per CDR3 protein. The sample has 40,000 or so distinct CDR3 sequences; about a fifth are singletons. The J gene is TRBJ2-3, the V gene TRBV27; D unclear. This clonotype was sampled from a human donor in good health. Some libraries in this study had Jurkat cell RNA spiked in. Sequenced material: naive CD8+ T cells from blood, with Jurkat cell RNA spiked in. Regarding subset: FACS-sorted CD8+CD4-CCR7+CD45RA+ naive T cells. This chain's CDR3 is CASSRHYTDTQYF. CDR3 coding DNA: TGTGCCAGCAGCCGTCACTACACAGATACGCAGTATTTT.